This T cell receptor beta chain was sequenced for a study of blood T cell repertoires in COVID-19. TCRdb's table, derived via immunoSEQ multiplex PCR, lists solely in-frame clones and lacks some. The sample shows hundreds of thousands of clones, nearly 90% of them seen only once. CDR1 SGDLS and CDR2 YYNGEE come from the germline V gene. The length of the CDR3 is 14 residues. Trimming removed 1 base at V and 2 bases at J, with 8 bases between. Sequencing was done on a sample of PBMCs or T cells enriched from blood (not recorded which). This sequence was found in a woman younger than 45 with acute COVID-19. V and J are TRBV9 and TRBJ2-3; D unresolved. The CDR3: CASSVISYTDTQYF. As DNA, the CDR3 is TGTGCCAGCAGCGTAATATCGTACACAGATACGCAGTATTTT.